A single sample gave rise to the 28 T cell receptor beta chains below, sequenced in a study of T cells of healthy individuals. MiXCR, applied by TCRdb to the 5' RACE reads, yields one record per CDR3 protein. Of 60,000 to 70,000 distinct CDR3 sequences listed, roughly 17% are singletons. The origin of the receptors is a human donor in good health.

This chain connects TRBV7-9 to TRBJ2-3; D ambiguous. Germline assignment: CDR1 SEHNR and CDR2 FQNEAQ (reference sequence). Trimming cost V 5 bases and J 6 bases, with 6 bases left between them. The length of the CDR3 is 11 residues. The CDR3 coding sequence is TGTGCCAGCAGCACGAGGGATACGCAGTATTTT. This sequence encodes CASSTRDTQYF.

This clonotype was picked up a small number of times. This chain's CDR3 is CASSRDNPYEQYF. CDR3 in DNA: TGTGCCAGCAGTAGGGACAACCCCTACGAGCAGTACTTC. V is TRBV28 and J is TRBJ2-7, with D possibly matching TRBD1 (6 bases). Germline V lookup: CDR1 MDHEN, CDR2 SYDVKM. The V and J ends lost 5 bases and 2 bases respectively, with 10 bases between them. The CDR3 spans 13 residues.

This clonotype was counted at least ten times. The chain carries TRBV27 and TRBJ1-1; perhaps TRBD1 as D (5 bases). Germline CDR1 is MNHEY and CDR2 is SMNVEV (reference sequence). This CDR3 contains 17 residues. The V end lost 4 bases, the J end lost 0 bases, and 18 bases lay between the germline ends. CDR3 nucleotide sequence: TGTGCCAGCAGTTCGCCATGGGGCCGACGGGTGAACACTGAAGCTTTCTTT. Amino acid sequence: CASSSPWGRRVNTEAFF.

This rearrangement joins TRBV6-2 or TRBV6-3 to TRBJ2-5; D is undetermined. The CDR3 sequence is 16 residues long. Germline V gene data show CDR1 as MNHEY and CDR2 as SVGEGT. V lost 2 bases and J 6 bases, leaving 19 bases between the germline ends. CDR3 region: CASSYPVDPLEKTQYF. The CDR3 nucleotides are TGTGCCAGCAGTTACCCGGTCGACCCCCTGGAAAAGACCCAGTACTTC.

This clonotype is labeled as medium-sized. The chain joins TRBV28 to TRBJ2-5, with D maybe TRBD1 (8 bases). The CDR3 extends over 17 amino acids. Germline V lookup: CDR1 MDHEN, CDR2 SYDVKM. V was pared by 5 bases and J by 6 bases, with 25 bases between. CDR3 nucleotide sequence: TGTGCCAGCAGTCCTTCGACGGACAGGGTGGGGGGGAAGACCCAGTACTTC. It is translated as CASSPSTDRVGGKTQYF.

The V and J genes are TRBV18 and TRBJ2-7; possibly TRBD1 for D (5 bases). The germline V and J ends were trimmed by 4 bases and 6 bases, with 13 bases remaining between them. The CDR3 loop spans 13 amino acids. Looked up from germline, CDR1 is KGHSH and CDR2 is LQKENI. This CDR3 reads CASSRQGNGEQYF. In nucleotides, the CDR3 is TGTGCCAGCTCACGTCAGGGAAATGGCGAGCAGTACTTC.

Many counts were recorded for this clonotype. This chain links TRBV30 with TRBJ2-7; TRBD2 matches at 10 bases. The CDR3 extends over 18 amino acids. Germline V gives CDR1 GTSNPN, CDR2 SVGIG (reference sequence). V was pared by 3 bases and J by 3 bases, with 17 bases of the junction left unmatched. In DNA, the CDR3 is TGTGCCTGGAGCTCCAGGGCAGGCGTACTAGCGGGACTCTACGAGCAGTACTTC. Translation gives CAWSSRAGVLAGLYEQYF.

Ten or more counts support this clonotype. The chain has TRBV2 and TRBJ2-1; D is unresolved. Germline assignment: CDR1 SNHLY and CDR2 FYNNEI. The V gene lost 7 bases and the J gene lost 8 bases, with 15 bases spanning the gap. There are 13 residues in the CDR3. The CDR3 is CASTNIDFHEQFF. CDR3 nucleotides: TGTGCCAGCACCAATATCGACTTTCATGAGCAGTTCTTC.

V usage is TRBV7-8 and J usage is TRBJ2-7; 8 bases align to TRBD2. This CDR3 spans 15 amino acids. Losses at the gene ends were 2 bases for V and 4 bases for J; bases not matched to a gene: 7. Germline loops: CDR1 SGHVS, CDR2 FQNEAQ. CDR3 sequence: CASSLFGLAGYEQYF. As DNA, the CDR3 is TGTGCCAGCAGCTTATTTGGACTAGCTGGTTACGAGCAGTACTTC.

This chain uses TRBV5-4 with TRBJ2-3; tentatively, D is TRBD1 (6 bases). Per germline, CDR1 SGHNT and CDR2 YYREEE (reference sequence). V lost 3 bases and J lost 0, with 11 bases in between. The CDR3 runs 15 residues. Written as DNA, the CDR3 is TGTGCCAGCAGCTCCCGGGACACTAGCACAGATACGCAGTATTTT. Translation: CASSSRDTSTDTQYF. Full variable domain (remainder filled in from reference TRBV5-4 and TRBJ2-3): ETGVTQSPTHLIKTRGQQVTLRCSSQSGHNTVSWYQQALGQGPQFIFQYYREEENGRGNFPPRFSGLQFPNYSSELNVNALELDDSALYLCASSSRDTSTDTQYFGPGTRLTVL.

The chain carries TRBV10-3 and TRBJ2-2; 11 nucleotides agree with TRBD2. This CDR3 region has 14 residues. Germline CDR1 and CDR2: ENHRY and SYGVKD. V lost 8 bases and J lost 7; bases outside the gene matches: 6. The CDR3 DNA reads TGTGCCATCTCACTAGCGGGAGAAATCGGGGAGCTGTTTTTT. This translates into CAISLAGEIGELFF.

At least ten counts were recorded for this clonotype. The genes are TRBV29-1 and TRBJ2-4; 8 nucleotides align to TRBD1. V lost 4 bases to trimming and J lost 5 bases; unmatched junction nucleotides: 1. CDR1 is SQVTM, CDR2 ANQGSEA, per germline. This CDR3 has 12 residues. For the CDR3, the DNA is TGCAGCGTTGGACAGGGGCAAAACATTCAGTACTTC. This sequence encodes CSVGQGQNIQYF.

This clonotype appeared many times. The rearrangement joins TRBV2 to TRBJ1-1, with 9 bases aligning to TRBD1. CDR3 length: 12 amino acids. CDR1 SNHLY and CDR2 FYNNEI come from the germline V gene. After removal of 3 bases from V and 11 bases from J, the junction contained 4 bases not matched to a gene. This CDR3 reads CASSEDRGAAFF. The CDR3 region has the DNA TGTGCCAGCAGTGAGGACAGGGGTGCGGCTTTCTTT.

This rearrangement joins TRBV7-8 to TRBJ2-3, with no clear D. The V gene lost 4 bases and the J gene lost 3 bases, with 14 bases spanning the gap. Germline values: CDR1 SGHVS, CDR2 FQNEAQ. The CDR3 has 15 amino acids. As DNA, the CDR3 is TGTGCCAGCAGCTCGGCTAGGCTTTGGACAGATACGCAGTATTTT. Amino acid sequence: CASSSARLWTDTQYF.

This clonotype was recorded at least ten times. The chain is built from TRBV6-5 and TRBJ2-5; 8 bases line up with TRBD2. The CDR3 loop spans 16 amino acids. Germline V gives CDR1 MNHEY, CDR2 SVGAGI. With 5 bases clipped from V and 4 bases from J, the junction kept 12 bases outside the gene matches. The CDR3: CASSPTRAGDRETQYF. CDR3 DNA: TGTGCCAGCAGTCCGACCCGAGCGGGGGATCGAGAGACCCAGTACTTC.

There are a few counts of this clonotype. V is TRBV28 and J is TRBJ1-2; D remains unclear. The CDR3 has 13 amino acids. With 2 bases removed from V and 1 base from J, the gap between germline ends came to 5 bases. The V gene's germline CDR1 is MDHEN and CDR2 SYDVKM. The CDR3 here is CASSLRVNYGYTF. CDR3 coding DNA: TGTGCCAGCAGTTTACGGGTTAACTATGGCTACACCTTC.

This clonotype was seen at least ten times. One end of the junction varies from germline; a read error may be responsible. V is TRBV2 and J is TRBJ2-7; no reliable D call. Germline CDR1 and CDR2: SNHLY and FYNNEI. The CDR3 consists of 11 residues. Here the CDR3 reads CASRDSLVWGF. In DNA form, the CDR3 reads TGTGCCAGCAGAGACTCCTTGGTGTGGGGCTTC.

This clonotype has ten or more counts. The J gene is TRBJ2-7, the V gene TRBV18; 7 nucleotides line up with TRBD2. Losses at the gene ends were 3 bases for V and 3 bases for J; bases not matched to a gene: 5. CDR1 is KGHSH, CDR2 LQKENI, per germline. This CDR3 contains 14 residues. The DNA for the CDR3 is TGTGCCAGCTCACCGGAAGCGGGGATCTACGAGCAGTACTTC. Translation: CASSPEAGIYEQYF.

CDR3 sequence: CASSLGVGNEQYF. The DNA of the CDR3 is TGTGCCAGCAGCCTCGGGGTGGGGAACGAGCAGTACTTC. This chain links TRBV12-3 or TRBV12-4 with TRBJ2-7; possibly TRBD2 for D (5 bases). Trimming took 6 bases from V and 5 from J, leaving 14 bases between them. The CDR3 extends over 13 amino acids.

A few counts support this clonotype. The rearrangement joins TRBV6-5 to TRBJ1-6; D is ambiguous. Deletions cut 6 bases from V and 0 bases from J, with 12 bases between. Germline V CDR1 and CDR2: MNHEY, SVGAGI. The CDR3 consists of 16 residues. CDR3: CASRQTQSSYNSPLHF. CDR3 nucleotide sequence: TGTGCCAGCAGGCAAACTCAGAGCTCCTATAATTCACCCCTCCACTTT.

The chain couples TRBV24-1 to TRBJ2-4, with 9 bases aligning to TRBD1. Per the germline V gene, CDR1 is KGHDR and CDR2 is SFDVKD. J lost 5 bases, V lost 2 bases, and 0 bases had no gene match. The CDR3 length is 14 residues. CDR3 residues: CATSDWDRENIQYF. CDR3 DNA sequence: TGTGCCACCAGTGATTGGGACAGGGAAAACATTCAGTACTTC.

Comment on this clonotype: This clone may be a read error of a much larger clone one base away. This rearrangement joins TRBV6-2 or TRBV6-3 to TRBJ1-5; D is perhaps TRBD1 (5 bases). Germline loops: CDR1 MNHEY, CDR2 SVGEGT. CDR3 length: 13 amino acids. CDR3 sequence: CASSLWGNHPQHF. The CDR3, as DNA: TGTGCCAGCAGTCTATGGGGGAATCATCCCCAGCATTTT.

This clonotype has only a few counts. This rearrangement joins TRBV4-2 to TRBJ2-1; D is undetermined. V lost 4 bases and J 4 bases, leaving 17 bases between the germline ends. Germline V gene lookup returns CDR1 LGHNA and CDR2 YNFKEQ. This CDR3 has 16 amino acids. The chain's CDR3 is CASSPQGRSQYNEQFF. The CDR3 DNA reads TGTGCCAGCAGCCCCCAAGGACGGAGCCAATACAATGAGCAGTTCTTC.

This clonotype came up many times. V and J are TRBV5-1 and TRBJ2-7; TRBD1 matches at 9 bases. V lost 4 bases and J lost 4; bases outside the gene matches: 9. Germline V gives CDR1 SGHRS, CDR2 YFSETQ. This CDR3 contains 15 residues. The CDR3 loop reads CASSTRQGGAYEQYF. CDR3 nucleotide sequence: TGCGCCAGCAGCACCCGACAGGGGGGGGCTTACGAGCAGTACTTC.

The V call is TRBV30, the J call TRBJ2-5, with TRBD2 matching over 13 bases. The V segment lost 4 bases and the J segment 10 bases; nucleotides outside the gene matches: 9. CDR3 length: 14 amino acids. Per the germline V gene, CDR1 is GTSNPN and CDR2 is SVGIG (reference sequence). The CDR3 region is CAWNRLAGGRGQYF. The DNA for the CDR3 is TGTGCCTGGAATCGACTAGCGGGAGGCCGGGGCCAGTACTTC.

This clonotype was counted many times. The chain is built from TRBV24-1 and TRBJ2-1, with D perhaps TRBD1 (5 bases). Between the trimmed V and J ends, which lost 6 bases and 5 bases, there was a span of 16 bases. CDR3 length: 15 residues. Germline V gene data show CDR1 as KGHDR and CDR2 as SFDVKD. The CDR3 sequence: CATSTAWGRNNEQFF. The CDR3 DNA reads TGTGCCACCAGTACGGCCTGGGGCCGCAACAATGAGCAGTTCTTC.

This chain connects TRBV6-5 to TRBJ2-3, with 9 nucleotides matching TRBD2. V lost 6 bases and J lost 4; bases outside the gene matches: 8. CDR1 is MNHEY and CDR2 is SVGAGI in the germline V gene. This CDR3 has 15 residues. CDR3 protein: CASRWLAGYPDTQYF. CDR3 DNA: TGTGCCAGCAGATGGCTAGCGGGATACCCAGATACGCAGTATTTT.

There are a few counts of this clonotype. The chain combines TRBV5-4 with TRBJ2-3, with 11 nucleotides matching TRBD2. Losses at the gene ends were 4 bases for V and 2 bases for J; bases not matched to a gene: 9. Germline CDR1 and CDR2: SGHNT and YYREEE (reference sequence). The CDR3 loop spans 17 amino acids. The DNA for the CDR3 is TGTGCCAGCAGCCCGCTTAGCGGGGGGGTGGACACAGATACGCAGTATTTT. The encoded protein is CASSPLSGGVDTDTQYF.